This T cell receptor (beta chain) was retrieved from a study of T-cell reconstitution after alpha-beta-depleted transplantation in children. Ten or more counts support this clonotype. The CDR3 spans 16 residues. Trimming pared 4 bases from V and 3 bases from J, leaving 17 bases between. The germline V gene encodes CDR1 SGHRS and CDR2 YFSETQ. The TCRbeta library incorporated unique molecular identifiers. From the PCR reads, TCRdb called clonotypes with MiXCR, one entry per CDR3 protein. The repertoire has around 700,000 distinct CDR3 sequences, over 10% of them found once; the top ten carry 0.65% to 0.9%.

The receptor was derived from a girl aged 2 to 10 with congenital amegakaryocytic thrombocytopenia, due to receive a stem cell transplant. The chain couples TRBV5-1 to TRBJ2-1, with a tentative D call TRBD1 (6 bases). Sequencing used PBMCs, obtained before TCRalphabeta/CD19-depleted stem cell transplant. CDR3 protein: CASSVGQGSVYNEQFF. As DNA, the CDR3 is TGCGCCAGCAGCGTGGGGCAGGGGTCAGTCTACAATGAGCAGTTCTTC.